This T cell receptor (beta chain) derives from a study of T-cell memory formation after mild COVID-19. Study-level background: TCR clusters were mostly confined to one donor each.

The sample holds a few counts of this clonotype. Its antigen is not identified. Findings and caveats of the study: From day 15 to 85, contracting clones were balanced between CD4 and CD8, whereas later expanders leaned toward CD4+. For contracting clones, CD4+ ones sat mainly in CM and EM, CD8+ in EMRA. A subset of responding clones appeared in pre-infection memory, suggesting cross-reactive memory joined.

TCRdb redid the calling of the 5' RACE reads with MiXCR, one entry per CDR3 protein. The sample has 200,000 to 250,000 distinct CDR3 sequences, more than 8% seen once. The CDR3 has 14 amino acids. CDR1 and CDR2 (germline): SNHLY, FYNNEI. The ends lost 5 bases at V and 3 bases at J; junction bases unmatched: 4. The sequencing input was PBMCs or a T cell subset sorted from them (not recorded which). This TCR was sampled from a man aged 18 to 35 who had mild COVID-19 (a few samples of this study predate the infection). Cell type and time point are not known. The chain employs TRBV2 and TRBJ2-1, with 7 bases matching TRBD1. The CDR3 sequence: CASSSGTVYNEQFF. CDR3 DNA: TGTGCCAGCAGTTCCGGGACAGTCTACAATGAGCAGTTCTTC.